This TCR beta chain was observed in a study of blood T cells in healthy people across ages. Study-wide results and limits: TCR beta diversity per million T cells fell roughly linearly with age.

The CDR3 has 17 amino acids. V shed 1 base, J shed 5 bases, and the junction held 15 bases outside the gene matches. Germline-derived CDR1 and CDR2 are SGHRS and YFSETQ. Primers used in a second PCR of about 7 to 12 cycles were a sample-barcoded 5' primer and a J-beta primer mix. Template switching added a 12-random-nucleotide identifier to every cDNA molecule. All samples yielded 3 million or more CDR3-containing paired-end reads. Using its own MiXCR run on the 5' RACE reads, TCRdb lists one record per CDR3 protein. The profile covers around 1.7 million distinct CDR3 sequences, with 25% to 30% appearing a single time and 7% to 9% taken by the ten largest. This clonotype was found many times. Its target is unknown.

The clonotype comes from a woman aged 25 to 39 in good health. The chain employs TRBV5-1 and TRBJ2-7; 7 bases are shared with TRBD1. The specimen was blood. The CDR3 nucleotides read TGCGCCAGCAGCTTGTCTCCGACAGGGCCGATTCGGGACGAGCAGTACTTC. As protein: CASSLSPTGPIRDEQYF.